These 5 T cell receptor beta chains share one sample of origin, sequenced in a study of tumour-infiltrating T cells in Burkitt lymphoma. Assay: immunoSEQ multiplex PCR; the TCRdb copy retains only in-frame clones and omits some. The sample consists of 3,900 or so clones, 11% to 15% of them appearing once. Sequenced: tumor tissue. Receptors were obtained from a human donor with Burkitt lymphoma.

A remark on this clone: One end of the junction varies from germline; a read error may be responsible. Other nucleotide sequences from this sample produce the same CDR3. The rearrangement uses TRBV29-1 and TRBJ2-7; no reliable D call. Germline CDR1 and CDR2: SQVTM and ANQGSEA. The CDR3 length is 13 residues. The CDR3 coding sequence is TGCAGCGTTGAACCCCTGAGCTCCTACGAACAGTACTTC. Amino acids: CSVEPLSSYEQYF.

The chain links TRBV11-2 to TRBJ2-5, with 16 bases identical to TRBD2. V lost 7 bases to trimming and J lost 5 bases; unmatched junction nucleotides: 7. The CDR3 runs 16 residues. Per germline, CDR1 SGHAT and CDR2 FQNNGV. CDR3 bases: TGTGCCAGCACCCTAGGGACTAGCGGGGGGGCCGAGACCCAGTACTTC. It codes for CASTLGTSGGAETQYF.

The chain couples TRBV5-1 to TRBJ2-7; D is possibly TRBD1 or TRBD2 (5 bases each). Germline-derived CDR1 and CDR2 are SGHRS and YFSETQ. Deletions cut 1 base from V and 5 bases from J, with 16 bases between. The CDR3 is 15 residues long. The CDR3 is CASSLTGTRVDEQYF. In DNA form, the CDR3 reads TGCGCCAGCAGCTTGACCGGGACGCGTGTCGACGAGCAGTACTTC.

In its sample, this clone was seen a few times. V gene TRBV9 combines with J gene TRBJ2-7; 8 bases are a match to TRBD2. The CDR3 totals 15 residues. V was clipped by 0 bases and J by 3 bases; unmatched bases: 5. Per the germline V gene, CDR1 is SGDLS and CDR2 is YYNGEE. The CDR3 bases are TGTGCCAGCAGCGTAGCGGTTAGCGGGGTCTACGAGCAGTACTTC. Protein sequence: CASSVAVSGVYEQYF.

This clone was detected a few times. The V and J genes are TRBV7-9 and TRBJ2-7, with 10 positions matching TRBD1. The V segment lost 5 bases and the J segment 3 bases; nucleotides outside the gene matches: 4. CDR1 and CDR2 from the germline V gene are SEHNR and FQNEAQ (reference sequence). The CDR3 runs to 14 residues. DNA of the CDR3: TGTGCCAGCAGCCCGGGACAGGGGTTCTACGAGCAGTACTTC. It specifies CASSPGQGFYEQYF.